Included here is one TCR beta chain sequence, with context. The antigen remains undetermined. CD45RO-negative, CCR7-positively selected cells formed the naive CD8 fraction, excluding terminally differentiated effector memory CD45RA+ cells. Over several immunoSEQ plates, each subset's genomic DNA was distributed in even portions. The method was immunoSEQ multiplex PCR; TCRdb's version includes in-frame clones alone and lacks a portion of them. The data contain 500,000 to 700,000 clones, 85% to 95% of them singletons. The data were taken from a study of shared clonotypes between healthy human individuals. Across the study: Every donor yielded three CD4 naive, three CD4 memory, two CD8 naive and one CD8 memory plate. Study-wide results and caveats: Naive subsets tended to show greater estimated richness than memory subsets. When naive CD4 clonotypes were compared across a handful of donors, 4% to 6.5% were shared.

CDR1 is SQVTM, CDR2 ANQGSEA, per germline. Trimming removed 1 base at V and 5 bases at J, with 14 bases between. The CDR3 loop spans 14 amino acids. Sequenced material: naive CD8+ T cells sorted from blood. The chain uses TRBV29-1 and TRBJ1-2; D might be TRBD1 (5 bases). The receptor's source is a woman aged 30 to 39 in good health. The DNA for the CDR3 is TGCAGCGTTGAAGGGAGACAGTCTGGGTATGGCTACACCTTC. It encodes CSVEGRQSGYGYTF.